This record concerns one T cell receptor beta chain sequence. Its antigen is still unknown. Both 60 Vbeta primers and 13 Jbeta primers went into the PCR. Assay: immunoSEQ multiplex PCR; the TCRdb copy retains only in-frame clones and omits some. The sample has 90,000 to 130,000 clones. The CDR3 length is 13 residues. Trimming took 2 bases from V and 3 from J, leaving 7 bases between them. Per the germline V gene, CDR1 is ENHRY and CDR2 is SYGVKD. These data come from a study of cytomegalovirus exposure and HLA in healthy donors. Overall study results and limits: Most TCRs appeared rarely, but some public TCRs recurred in many donors.

The genes are TRBV10-3 and TRBJ1-2; unclear D gene. The clonotype originates from a middle-aged man in good health and CMV-seropositive. Sequences were obtained from PBMCs. The CDR3 DNA reads as TGTGCCATCAGTGAGGTAGGAGACTATGGCTACACCTTC. This sequence encodes CAISEVGDYGYTF.